Sequencing of this T cell receptor (beta chain) was carried out in a study of blood T cells in healthy people across ages. Then a second PCR, running roughly 7 to 11 cycles, was carried out with a sample-barcoded 5' primer and a J-beta primer mix. Each CDR3 protein gets one entry after TCRdb re-called the 5' RACE reads with MiXCR. The sample has roughly 720,000 distinct CDR3 sequences, roughly 53% seen once. Trimming pared 8 bases from V and 0 bases from J, leaving 14 bases between. This CDR3 is built from 14 residues. Germline V gene lookup returns CDR1 DFQATT and CDR2 SNEGSKA (reference sequence). In regard to this clonotype: What it recognizes is unknown.

The study's findings and limits: TCR beta diversity per million T cells fell roughly linearly with age.

Sequencing was performed on blood. This chain uses TRBV20-1 with TRBJ2-1; no clear D gene. The clonotype originates from a man aged 80 or over in good health. For the CDR3, the DNA is TGCAGTCCAAAGGACGGCAACTCCTACAATGAGCAGTTCTTC. It codes for CSPKDGNSYNEQFF.